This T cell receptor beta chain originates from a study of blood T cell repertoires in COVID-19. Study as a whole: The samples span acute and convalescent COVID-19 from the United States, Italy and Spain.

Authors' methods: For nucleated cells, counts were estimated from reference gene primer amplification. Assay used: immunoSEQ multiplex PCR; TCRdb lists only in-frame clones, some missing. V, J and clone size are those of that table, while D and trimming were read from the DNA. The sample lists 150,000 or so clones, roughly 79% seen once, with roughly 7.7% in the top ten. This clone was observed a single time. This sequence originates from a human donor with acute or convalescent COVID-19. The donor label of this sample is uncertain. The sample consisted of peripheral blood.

The CDR3 is CASSENRAKLFF. CDR3 coding DNA: TGTGCCAGCAGTGAAAACAGGGCAAAACTGTTTTTT. The rearrangement uses TRBV6-1 and TRBJ1-4, with a weak D call TRBD1 (6 bases). Trimming took 2 bases from V and 10 from J, leaving 8 bases between them. Germline V gene lookup returns CDR1 MNHNS and CDR2 SASEGT. CDR3 size: 12 residues.